The present T cell receptor (beta chain) was sequenced within a study of blood T cells in healthy people across ages. Study-wide results and limits: Considered underestimates were the diversity estimates obtained from one million T cells. Possibly confounding the expanded clonotype changes was the fact that donor CMV status was unknown.

With regard to this clonotype: The antigen remains undetermined.

The CDR3 sequence is 12 residues long. In germline, CDR1 is MNHEY, CDR2 SVGAGI. Trimming pared 8 bases from V and 11 bases from J, leaving 18 bases between. PCR was performed a second time for about 6 to 12 cycles using a sample-barcoded 5' primer and a J-beta primer mix. A single record per CDR3 protein comes from TCRdb applying MiXCR to the 5' RACE reads. The table lists about 1.8 million distinct CDR3 sequences, approximately 50% of them singletons. The sample taken for sequencing was blood. The rearrangement links TRBV6-5 to TRBJ2-5; no clear D. The clonotype comes from a woman between 40 and 50 years old in good health. CDR3 amino acids: CASANTVDEQYF. In DNA form, the CDR3 reads TGTGCCAGCGCAAATACAGTCGATGAGCAGTACTTC.